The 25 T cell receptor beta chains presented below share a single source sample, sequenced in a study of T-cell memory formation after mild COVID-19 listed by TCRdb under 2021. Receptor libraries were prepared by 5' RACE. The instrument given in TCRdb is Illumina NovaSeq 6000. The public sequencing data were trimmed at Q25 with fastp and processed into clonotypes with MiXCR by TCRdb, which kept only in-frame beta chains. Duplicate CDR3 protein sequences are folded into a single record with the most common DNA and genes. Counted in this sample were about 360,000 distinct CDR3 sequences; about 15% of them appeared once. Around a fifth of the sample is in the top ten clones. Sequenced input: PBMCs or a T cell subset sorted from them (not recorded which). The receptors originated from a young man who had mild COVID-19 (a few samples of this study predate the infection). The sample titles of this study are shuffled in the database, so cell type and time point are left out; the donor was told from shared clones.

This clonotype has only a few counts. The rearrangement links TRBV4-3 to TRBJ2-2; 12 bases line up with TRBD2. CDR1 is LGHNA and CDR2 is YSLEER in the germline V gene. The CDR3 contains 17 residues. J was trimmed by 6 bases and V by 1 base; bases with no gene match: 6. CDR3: CASSQAETSGGAGELFF. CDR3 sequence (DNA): TGCGCCAGCAGCCAAGCCGAGACTAGCGGGGGCGCCGGGGAGCTGTTTTTT.

The CDR3 sequence: CSIQGRGWWTEAFF. In DNA form, the CDR3 reads TGCAGCATCCAAGGGCGGGGATGGTGGACTGAAGCTTTCTTT. The V and J genes are TRBV29-1 and TRBJ1-1; the D is unclear. Germline CDR1 reads SQVTM; CDR2 reads ANQGSEA. Trimming took off 8 bases at V and 5 bases at J, with 21 bases between the two ends. The CDR3 is 14 residues long. The whole variable domain, remainder taken from reference TRBV29-1 and TRBJ1-1, is SAVISQKPSRDICQRGTSLTIQCQVDSQVTMMFWYRQQPGQSLTLIATANQGSEATYESGFVIDKFPISRPNLTFSTLTVSNMSPEDSSIYLCSIQGRGWWTEAFFGQGTRLTVV.

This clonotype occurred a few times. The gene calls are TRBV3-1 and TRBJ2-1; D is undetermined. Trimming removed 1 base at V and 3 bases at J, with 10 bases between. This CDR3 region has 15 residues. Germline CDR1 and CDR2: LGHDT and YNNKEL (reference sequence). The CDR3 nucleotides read TGTGCCAGCAGCCAAGTATTGGCAGACTACAATGAGCAGTTCTTC. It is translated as CASSQVLADYNEQFF.

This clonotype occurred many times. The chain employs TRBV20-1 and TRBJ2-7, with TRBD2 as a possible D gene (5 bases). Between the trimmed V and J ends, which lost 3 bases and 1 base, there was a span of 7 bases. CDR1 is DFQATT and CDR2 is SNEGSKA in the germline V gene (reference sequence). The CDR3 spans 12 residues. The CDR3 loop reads CSASTGSYEQYF. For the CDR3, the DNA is TGCAGTGCTAGCACGGGGTCCTACGAGCAGTACTTC.

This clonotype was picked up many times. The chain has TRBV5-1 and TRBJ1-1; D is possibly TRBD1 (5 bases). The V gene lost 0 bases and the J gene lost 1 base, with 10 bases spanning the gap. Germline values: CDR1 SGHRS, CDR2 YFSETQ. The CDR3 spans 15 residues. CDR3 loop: CASSLVGGENTEAFF. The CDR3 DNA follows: TGCGCCAGCAGCTTGGTCGGGGGGGAGAACACTGAAGCTTTCTTT. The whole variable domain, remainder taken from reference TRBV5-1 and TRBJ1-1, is KAGVTQTPRYLIKTRGQQVTLSCSPISGHRSVSWYQQTPGQGLQFLFEYFSETQRNKGNFPGRFSGRQFSNSRSEMNVSTLELGDSALYLCASSLVGGENTEAFFGQGTRLTVV.

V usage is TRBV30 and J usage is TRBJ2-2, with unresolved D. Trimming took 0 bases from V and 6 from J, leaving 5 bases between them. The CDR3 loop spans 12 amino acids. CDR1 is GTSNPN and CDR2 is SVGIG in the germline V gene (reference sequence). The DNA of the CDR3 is TGTGCCTGGAGTGTACATCCCGGGGAGCTGTTTTTT. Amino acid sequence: CAWSVHPGELFF. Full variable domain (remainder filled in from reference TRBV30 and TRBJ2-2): SQTIHQWPATLVQPVGSPLSLECTVEGTSNPNLYWYRQAAGRGLQLLFYSVGIGQISSEVPQNLSASRPQDRQFILSSKKLLLSDSGFYLCAWSVHPGELFFGEGSRLTVL.

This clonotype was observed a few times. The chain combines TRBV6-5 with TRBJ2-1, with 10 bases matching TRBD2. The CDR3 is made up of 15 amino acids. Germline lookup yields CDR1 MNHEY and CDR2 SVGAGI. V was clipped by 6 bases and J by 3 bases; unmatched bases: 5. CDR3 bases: TGTGCCAGCAGGCTCCTAGCGGGGGACTACAATGAGCAGTTCTTC. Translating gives CASRLLAGDYNEQFF.

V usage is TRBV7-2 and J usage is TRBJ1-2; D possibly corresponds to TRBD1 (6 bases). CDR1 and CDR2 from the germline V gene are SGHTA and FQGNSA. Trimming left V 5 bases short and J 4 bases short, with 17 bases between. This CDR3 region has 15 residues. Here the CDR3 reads CASSPGVGGSYGYTF. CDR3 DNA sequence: TGTGCCAGCAGCCCAGGAGTGGGGGGCTCCTATGGCTACACCTTC.

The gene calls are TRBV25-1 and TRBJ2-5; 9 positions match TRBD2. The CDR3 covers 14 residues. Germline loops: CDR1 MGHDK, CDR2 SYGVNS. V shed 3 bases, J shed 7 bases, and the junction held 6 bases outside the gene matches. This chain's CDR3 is CASSEMGAGGTQYF. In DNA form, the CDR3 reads TGTGCCAGCAGTGAGATGGGAGCGGGGGGGACCCAGTACTTC. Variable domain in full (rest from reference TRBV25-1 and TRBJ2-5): EADIYQTPRYLVIGTGKKITLECSQTMGHDKMYWYQQDPGMELHLIHYSYGVNSTEKGDLSSESTVSRIRTEHFPLTLESARPSHTSQYLCASSEMGAGGTQYFGPGTRLLVL.

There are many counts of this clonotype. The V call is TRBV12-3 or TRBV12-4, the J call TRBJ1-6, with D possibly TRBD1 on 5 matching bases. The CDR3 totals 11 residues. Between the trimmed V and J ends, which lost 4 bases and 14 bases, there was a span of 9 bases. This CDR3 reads CASSWGETLHF. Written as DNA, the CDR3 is TGTGCCAGCAGTTGGGGGGAAACCCTCCACTTT.

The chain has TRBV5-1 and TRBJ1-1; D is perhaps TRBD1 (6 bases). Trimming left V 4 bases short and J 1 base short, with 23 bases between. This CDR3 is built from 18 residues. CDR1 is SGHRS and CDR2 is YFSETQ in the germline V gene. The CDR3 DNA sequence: TGCGCCAGCAGCCCTCTACCTGGGGGGCGCGGGAGGAACACTGAAGCTTTCTTT. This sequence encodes CASSPLPGGRGRNTEAFF.

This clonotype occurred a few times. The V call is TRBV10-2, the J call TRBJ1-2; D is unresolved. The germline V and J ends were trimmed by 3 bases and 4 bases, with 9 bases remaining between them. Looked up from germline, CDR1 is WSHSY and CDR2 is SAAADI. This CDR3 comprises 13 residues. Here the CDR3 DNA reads TGCGCCAGCAGTGACGGGGTGGGCTATGGCTACACCTTC. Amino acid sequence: CASSDGVGYGYTF.

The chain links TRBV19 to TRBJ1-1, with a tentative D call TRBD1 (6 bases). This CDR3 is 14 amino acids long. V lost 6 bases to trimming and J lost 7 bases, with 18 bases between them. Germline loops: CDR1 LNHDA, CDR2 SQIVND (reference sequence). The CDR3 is CASSWDTGSGEAFF. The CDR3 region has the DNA TGTGCCAGTAGCTGGGATACAGGGTCTGGTGAAGCTTTCTTT.

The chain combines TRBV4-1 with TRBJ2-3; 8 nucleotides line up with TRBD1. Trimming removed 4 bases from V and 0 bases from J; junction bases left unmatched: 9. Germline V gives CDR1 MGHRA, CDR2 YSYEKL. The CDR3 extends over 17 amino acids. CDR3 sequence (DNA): TGCGCCAGCAGCCTCGATCAACGGGACAGGAGCACAGATACGCAGTATTTT. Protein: CASSLDQRDRSTDTQYF.

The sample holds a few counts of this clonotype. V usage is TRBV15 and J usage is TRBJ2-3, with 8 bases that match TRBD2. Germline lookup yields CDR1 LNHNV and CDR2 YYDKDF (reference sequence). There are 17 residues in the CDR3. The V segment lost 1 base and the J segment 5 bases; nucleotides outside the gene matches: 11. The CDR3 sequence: CATSRGGRGLEKDTQYF. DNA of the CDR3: TGTGCCACCAGCAGAGGCGGTCGGGGACTAGAGAAAGATACGCAGTATTTT.

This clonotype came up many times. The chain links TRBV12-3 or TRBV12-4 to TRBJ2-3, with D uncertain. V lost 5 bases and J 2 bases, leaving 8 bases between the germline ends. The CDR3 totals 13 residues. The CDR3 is CASSPRNTDTQYF. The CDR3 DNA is TGTGCCAGCAGTCCCCGAAACACAGATACGCAGTATTTT.

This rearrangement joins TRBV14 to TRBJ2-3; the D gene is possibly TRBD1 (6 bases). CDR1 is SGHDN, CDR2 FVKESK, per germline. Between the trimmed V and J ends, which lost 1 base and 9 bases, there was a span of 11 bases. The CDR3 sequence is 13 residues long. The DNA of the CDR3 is TGTGCCAGCAGCCAAGTTGGAACAGGGACGCAGTATTTT. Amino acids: CASSQVGTGTQYF.

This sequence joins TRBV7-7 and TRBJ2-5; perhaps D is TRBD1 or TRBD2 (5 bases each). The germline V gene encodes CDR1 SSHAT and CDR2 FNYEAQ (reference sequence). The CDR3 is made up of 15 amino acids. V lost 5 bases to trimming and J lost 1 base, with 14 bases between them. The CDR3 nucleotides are TGTGCCAGCAGCCCGAGCGGACACCGCCAAGAGACCCAGTACTTC. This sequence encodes CASSPSGHRQETQYF.

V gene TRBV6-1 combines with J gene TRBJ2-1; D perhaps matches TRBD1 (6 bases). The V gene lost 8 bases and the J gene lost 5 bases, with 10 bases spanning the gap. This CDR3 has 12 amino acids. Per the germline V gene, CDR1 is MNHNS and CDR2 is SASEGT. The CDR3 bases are TGTGCCAGCGGACAGAGCAACAATGAGCAGTTCTTC. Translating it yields CASGQSNNEQFF.

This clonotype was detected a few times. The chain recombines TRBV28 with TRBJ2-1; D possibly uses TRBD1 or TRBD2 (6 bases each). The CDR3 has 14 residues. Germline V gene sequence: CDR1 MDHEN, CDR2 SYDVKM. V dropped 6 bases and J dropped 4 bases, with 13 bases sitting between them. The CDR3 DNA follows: TGTGCCAGCAGACTGGGGGGCGGGTACAATGAGCAGTTCTTC. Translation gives CASRLGGGYNEQFF. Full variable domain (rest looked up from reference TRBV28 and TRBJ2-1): DVKVTQSSRYLVKRTGEKVFLECVQDMDHENMFWYRQDPGLGLRLIYFSYDVKMKEKGDIPEGYSVSREKKERFSLILESASTNQTSMYLCASRLGGGYNEQFFGPGTRLTVL.

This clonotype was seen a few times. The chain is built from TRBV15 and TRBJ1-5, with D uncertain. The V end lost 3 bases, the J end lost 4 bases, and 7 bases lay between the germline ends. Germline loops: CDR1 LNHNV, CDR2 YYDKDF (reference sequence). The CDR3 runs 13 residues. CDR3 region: CATSRVRNQPQHF. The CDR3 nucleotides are TGTGCCACCAGCAGGGTCCGGAATCAGCCCCAGCATTTT.

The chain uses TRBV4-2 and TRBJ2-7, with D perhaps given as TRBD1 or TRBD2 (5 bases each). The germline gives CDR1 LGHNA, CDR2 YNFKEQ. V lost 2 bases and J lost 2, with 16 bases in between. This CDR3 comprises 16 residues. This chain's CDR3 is CASSQRSTGPPYEQYF. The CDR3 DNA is TGTGCCAGCAGCCAACGTAGTACGGGACCCCCCTACGAGCAGTACTTC.

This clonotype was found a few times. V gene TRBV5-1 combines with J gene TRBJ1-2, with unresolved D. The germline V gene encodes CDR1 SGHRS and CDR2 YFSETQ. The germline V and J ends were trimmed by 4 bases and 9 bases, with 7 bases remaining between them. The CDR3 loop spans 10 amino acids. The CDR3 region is CASSPHSYTF. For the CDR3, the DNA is TGCGCCAGCAGCCCGCACAGCTACACCTTC.

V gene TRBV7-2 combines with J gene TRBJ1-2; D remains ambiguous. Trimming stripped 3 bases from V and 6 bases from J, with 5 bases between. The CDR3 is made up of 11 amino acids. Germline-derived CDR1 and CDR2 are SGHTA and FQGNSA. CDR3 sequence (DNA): TGTGCCAGCAGCTTTAGTGATGGCTACACCTTC. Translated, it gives CASSFSDGYTF.

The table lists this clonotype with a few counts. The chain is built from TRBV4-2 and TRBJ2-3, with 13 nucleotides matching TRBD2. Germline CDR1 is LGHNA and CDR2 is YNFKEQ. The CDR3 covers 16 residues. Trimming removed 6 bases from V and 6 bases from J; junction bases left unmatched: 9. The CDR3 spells CASRTSGGPRGDTQYF. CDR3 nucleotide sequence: TGTGCCAGCAGGACTAGCGGGGGGCCCCGCGGGGATACGCAGTATTTT.